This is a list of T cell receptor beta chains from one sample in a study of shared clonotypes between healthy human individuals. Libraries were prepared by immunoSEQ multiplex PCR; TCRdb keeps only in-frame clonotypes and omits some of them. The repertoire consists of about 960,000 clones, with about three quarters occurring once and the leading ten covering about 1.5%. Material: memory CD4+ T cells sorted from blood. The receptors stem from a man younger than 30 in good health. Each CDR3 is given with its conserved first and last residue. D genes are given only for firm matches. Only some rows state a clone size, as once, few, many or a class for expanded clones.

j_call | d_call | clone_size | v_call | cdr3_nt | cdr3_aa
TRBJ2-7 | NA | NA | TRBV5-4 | TGTGCCAGCAGCCCCCGGGACGGGGGAGTAGAGCAGTACTTC | CASSPRDGGVEQYF
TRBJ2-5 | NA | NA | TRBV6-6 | TGTGCCAGCAGTCCGATGGAGACCCAGTACTTC | CASSPMETQYF
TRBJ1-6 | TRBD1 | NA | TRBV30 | TGTGCCTGGAGTACGACCCACCACAGGGGTCGGAATTCACCCCTCCACTTT | CAWSTTHHRGRNSPLHF
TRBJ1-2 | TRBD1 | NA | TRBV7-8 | TGTGCCAGCAGCCTGAGGGACAGGGGTCCTTATGGCTACACCTTC | CASSLRDRGPYGYTF
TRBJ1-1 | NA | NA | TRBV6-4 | TGTGCCAGCAGTGCCAACGGTTATGGAGAAGCTTTCTTT | CASSANGYGEAFF
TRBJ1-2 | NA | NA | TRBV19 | TGTGCCAGTACCCGAGAGGGGACCACCTATGGCTACACCTTC | CASTREGTTYGYTF
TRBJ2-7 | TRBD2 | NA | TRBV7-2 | TGTGCCAGCAGCCAGAGGACTAGCGGGGCTGGAAAGGGCGAGCAGTACTTC | CASSQRTSGAGKGEQYF
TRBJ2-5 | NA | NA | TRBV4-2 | TGTGCCAGCAGCCAAGTTCTGGGGGCAGCGGAGACCCAGTACTTC | CASSQVLGAAETQYF
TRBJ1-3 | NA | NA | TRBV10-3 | TGTGCCATCAGTGAGGAGGGGCGGCTTGGAAACACCATATATTTT | CAISEEGRLGNTIYF
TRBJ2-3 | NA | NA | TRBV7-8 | TGTGCCAGCAGCTTTGTGGAGGGCACAGATACGCAGTATTTT | CASSFVEGTDTQYF
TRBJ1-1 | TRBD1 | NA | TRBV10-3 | TGTGCCACCACGTGGGGGACAGGCAACACTGAAGCTTTCTTT | CATTWGTGNTEAFF
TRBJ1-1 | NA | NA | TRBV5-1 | TGCGCCAGCAGCCCACAAGGAGGCGTGAACACTGAAGCTTTCTTT | CASSPQGGVNTEAFF
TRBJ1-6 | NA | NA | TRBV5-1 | TGCGCCAGCAGCATAGGCAGTACTAATTCACCCCTCCACTTT | CASSIGSTNSPLHF
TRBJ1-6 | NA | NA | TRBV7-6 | TGTGCCAGCAGCTCAACGGACCCTCGAACAGGTCCACCCCTCCACTTT | CASSSTDPRTGPPLHF
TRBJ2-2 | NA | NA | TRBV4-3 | TGCGCCAGCAGCCAAGAGAAGGGGGTTAGCACCGGGGAGCTGTTTTTT | CASSQEKGVSTGELFF
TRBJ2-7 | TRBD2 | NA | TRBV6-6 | TGTGCCAGCAACGGGGGACTAGCGGGAGTTTACGAGCAGTACTTC | CASNGGLAGVYEQYF
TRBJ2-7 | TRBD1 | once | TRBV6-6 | TGTGCCATAAGAAACAGGGGGATCGAGCAGTACTTC | CAIRNRGIEQYF
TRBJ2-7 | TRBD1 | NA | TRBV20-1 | TGCAGTGCTGGGATGGGGACAGGCATATTC | CSAGMGTGIF
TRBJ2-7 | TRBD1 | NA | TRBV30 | TGTGCCTGGAGTGTACCAGGGACAGGGATGGACGAGCAGTACTTC | CAWSVPGTGMDEQYF
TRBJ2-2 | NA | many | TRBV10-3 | TGTGCCATCAGTGAATTTGGGGTGGGGAACACCGGGGAGCTGTTTTTT | CAISEFGVGNTGELFF
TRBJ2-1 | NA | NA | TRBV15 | TGTGCCACCAGCCTCGGGACCCAGTACAATGAGCAGTTCTTC | CATSLGTQYNEQFF
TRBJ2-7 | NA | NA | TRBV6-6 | TGTGCCAGCAGTTACCGTGGGGACTCCCCCTACGAGCAGTACTTC | CASSYRGDSPYEQYF
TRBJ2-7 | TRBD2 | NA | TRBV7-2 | TGTGCCAGCAGCTTTAGCGGGGGCTCCTACGAGCAGTACTTC | CASSFSGGSYEQYF
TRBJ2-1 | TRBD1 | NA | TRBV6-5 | TGTGCCAGCATCAAAAAGGGGGCCTATGAGCAGTTCTTC | CASIKKGAYEQFF
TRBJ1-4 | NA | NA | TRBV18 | TGTGCCAGCTCACCCGCCCCGTCGCGTGAAAAACTGTTTTTT | CASSPAPSREKLFF
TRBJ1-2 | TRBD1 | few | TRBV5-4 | TGTGCCAGCAGGGGCCAGGGGGGTTGGTATGGCTACACCTTC | CASRGQGGWYGYTF
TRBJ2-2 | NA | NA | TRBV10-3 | TGTGCCATAGGCGCCTTCAGCACCGGGGAGCTGTTTTTT | CAIGAFSTGELFF
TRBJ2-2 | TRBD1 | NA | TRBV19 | TGTGCCAGTAGTAGAGACAGGGGGCCGGGGACCGGGGAGCTGTTTTTT | CASSRDRGPGTGELFF
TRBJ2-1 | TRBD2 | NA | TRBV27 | TGTGCCAGCCAGCGGATGGGAGGGGCCTACAATGAGCAGTTCTTC | CASQRMGGAYNEQFF
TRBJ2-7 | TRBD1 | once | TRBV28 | TGTGCCACCGGGACAGGGACCTACGAGCAGTACTTC | CATGTGTYEQYF
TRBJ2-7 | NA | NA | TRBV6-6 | TGTGCCAGCAGTTACTCGGAGTTAGAATTCTACGAGCAGTACTTC | CASSYSELEFYEQYF
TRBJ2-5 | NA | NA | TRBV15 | TGTGCCACCAGCCCGGCGGGAAGGGGTCCCCAAGAGACCCAGTACTTC | CATSPAGRGPQETQYF
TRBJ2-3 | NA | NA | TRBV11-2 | TGTGCCAGCAGCGACCCCCGGGGACCAGGCACAGATACGCAGTATTTT | CASSDPRGPGTDTQYF
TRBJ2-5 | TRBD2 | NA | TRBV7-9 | TGTGCCAGCAGCTTGGGGACTAGCGTAAAGACCCAGTACTTC | CASSLGTSVKTQYF
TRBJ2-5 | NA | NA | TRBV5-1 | TGCGCCAGCAGCTTACGGCCACAAGAGACCCAGTACTTC | CASSLRPQETQYF
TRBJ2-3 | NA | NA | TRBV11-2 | TGTGCCAGCAGCTCGTTAGATACGCAGTATTTT | CASSSLDTQYF
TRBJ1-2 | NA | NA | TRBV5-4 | TGTGCCAGCAGCCCAGAGACGGCAAACTATGGCTACACCTTC | CASSPETANYGYTF
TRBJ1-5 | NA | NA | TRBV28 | TGTGCCAGCAGTTACACTACCGGGGGGGGCAATCAGCCCCAGCATTTT | CASSYTTGGGNQPQHF
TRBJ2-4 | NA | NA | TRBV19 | TGTGCCAGTAGTAAAGGGGTAGCCAAAAACATTCAGTACTTC | CASSKGVAKNIQYF
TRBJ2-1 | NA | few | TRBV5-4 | TGTGCCAGCAGCCCATCGCAGACTGTCTCCTACAATGAGCAGTTCTTC | CASSPSQTVSYNEQFF
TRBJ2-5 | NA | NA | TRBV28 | TGTGCCAGCAGTTTGGGTTCTGAGACCCAGTACTTC | CASSLGSETQYF
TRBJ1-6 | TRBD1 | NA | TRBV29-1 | TGCAGCGTCGTCCAGGACAGGGCCCTCCACTTT | CSVVQDRALHF
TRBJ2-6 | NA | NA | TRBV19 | TGTGCCAGTACCCTCAGGGGTTCTGGGGCCAACGTCCTGACTTTC | CASTLRGSGANVLTF
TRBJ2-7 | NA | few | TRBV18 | TGTGCCAGCTCACGGGAAGGGGTCAGCTACGAGCAGTACTTC | CASSREGVSYEQYF
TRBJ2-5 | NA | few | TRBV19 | TGTGCCAGTAGTTTCCAAGGGGAAGAGACCCAGTACTTC | CASSFQGEETQYF
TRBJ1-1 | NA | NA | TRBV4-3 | TGCGCCAGCAGCCAAGAATTAGGAGGGGTTGGAACTGAAGCTTTCTTT | CASSQELGGVGTEAFF
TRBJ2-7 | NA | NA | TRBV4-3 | TGCGCCAGCAGCCAAGAACACCGCACCCGGGAGCAGTACTTC | CASSQEHRTREQYF
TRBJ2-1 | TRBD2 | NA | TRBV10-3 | TGTGCCATCACTCCGGGACTAGCGGGGGAGGATGAGCAGTTCTTC | CAITPGLAGEDEQFF
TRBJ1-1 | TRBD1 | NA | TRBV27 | TGTGCCAGCAGTCCCTTGGGACAGGGGGCTATGAACACTGAAGCTTTCTTT | CASSPLGQGAMNTEAFF
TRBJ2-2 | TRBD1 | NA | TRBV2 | TGTGCCAGCCGGCCGGACAGGGGCGGGAGCGGGGAGCTGTTTTTT | CASRPDRGGSGELFF
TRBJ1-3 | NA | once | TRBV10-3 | TGTGCCATCAGTGCCGGGACGAGTGGAAACACCATATATTTT | CAISAGTSGNTIYF
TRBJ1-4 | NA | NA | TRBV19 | TGTGCCAGTAGTAGGAAGGTCGGCAGCGCCAATGAAAAACTGTTTTTT | CASSRKVGSANEKLFF
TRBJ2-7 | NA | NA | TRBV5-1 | TGCGCCAGCAGCTTGGAGGGGCCTTCCTACGAGCAGTACTTC | CASSLEGPSYEQYF
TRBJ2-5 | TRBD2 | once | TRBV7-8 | TGTGCCAGCAGCTTAGTACTAGCGATTGGCTTGACCCAGTACTTC | CASSLVLAIGLTQYF
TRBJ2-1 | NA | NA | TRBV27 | TGTGCCTGCCGGGCCTACAATGAGCAGTTCTTC | CACRAYNEQFF
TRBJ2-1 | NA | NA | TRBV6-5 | TGTGCCAGCAGTTACTCGCACTCTAACAATGAGCAGTTCTTC | CASSYSHSNNEQFF
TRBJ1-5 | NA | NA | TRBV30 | TGTGCCTGGGGGACTGATCAGCCCCAGCATTTT | CAWGTDQPQHF